These 22 T cell receptor beta chains originate from one sample sequenced in a study of shared clonotypes between healthy human individuals. Assay used: immunoSEQ multiplex PCR; TCRdb lists only in-frame clones, some missing. This sample has under 1,900,000 clones, with about 98.5% found just once. Sample: naive CD4+ T cells sorted from blood. The subset is: CD45RA+ positively selected. The receptors stem from a young man in good health.

On this clone itself: The sample carries other DNA sequences with the same CDR3. The rearrangement uses TRBV7-9 and TRBJ2-5; unclear D gene. This CDR3 region has 13 residues. Trimming pared 3 bases from V and 2 bases from J, leaving 7 bases between. Germline CDR1 is SEHNR and CDR2 is FQNEAQ (reference sequence). CDR3 region: CASSFGGQETQYF. CDR3 nucleotides: TGTGCCAGCAGCTTCGGCGGACAAGAGACCCAGTACTTC.

The chain is built from TRBV2 and TRBJ1-5; D possibly corresponds to TRBD1 (6 bases). Germline V gives CDR1 SNHLY, CDR2 FYNNEI. Trimming took off 6 bases at V and 0 bases at J, with 18 bases between the two ends. This CDR3 is 17 amino acids long. DNA of the CDR3: TGTGCCAGCAGCCCGGGACAAGCCGGATATAGCAATCAGCCCCAGCATTTT. Its translation is CASSPGQAGYSNQPQHF.

The rearrangement joins TRBV5-1 to TRBJ1-2; tentatively, D is TRBD1 (5 bases). The CDR3 runs 13 residues. Germline lookup yields CDR1 SGHRS and CDR2 YFSETQ. Trimming took 4 bases from V and 0 from J, leaving 7 bases between them. In DNA, the CDR3 is TGCGCCAGCAGCCGGGACCCTAACTATGGCTACACCTTC. Translation gives CASSRDPNYGYTF.

The chain joins TRBV27 to TRBJ1-2, with D hard to call. This CDR3 is built from 13 residues. The germline V gene has CDR1 MNHEY and CDR2 SMNVEV (reference sequence). V gave up 4 bases and J gave up 8 bases, with 14 bases separating them. CDR3 DNA sequence: TGTGCCAGCAGTTCCCCCGGGGTGCTGGGCTACACCTTC. Protein product: CASSSPGVLGYTF.

CDR3 nucleotide sequence: TGTGCCAGCAGCTTAGGGACTAGCGGGAGCCCTACAGATACGCAGTATTTT. This codes for CASSLGTSGSPTDTQYF. This rearrangement joins TRBV7-9 to TRBJ2-3, with 13 bases that match TRBD2. The V gene end was trimmed by 1 base and the J gene end by 3 bases; junction bases not matched to a gene: 4. The V gene's germline CDR1 is SEHNR and CDR2 FQNEAQ (reference sequence). The CDR3 has 17 amino acids.

This chain links TRBV15 with TRBJ2-7; D gene unclear. The V gene's germline CDR1 is LNHNV and CDR2 YYDKDF (reference sequence). The CDR3 length is 17 residues. The V and J ends lost 3 bases and 0 bases respectively, with 18 bases between them. DNA for the CDR3: TGTGCCACCAGCAGGTCTCTCTTGTTTGCGGACTCCTACGAGCAGTACTTC. Encoded protein: CATSRSLLFADSYEQYF.

This chain links TRBV25-1 with TRBJ2-5, with TRBD2 as a possible D gene (7 bases). CDR3 length equals 15 residues. Germline V gene data show CDR1 as MGHDK and CDR2 as SYGVNS. Trimming left V 6 bases short and J 4 bases short, with 18 bases between. The CDR3: CASSLGGRGGETQYF. CDR3 bases: TGTGCCAGCAGCCTTGGCGGGAGAGGGGGAGAGACCCAGTACTTC.

The rearrangement joins TRBV10-3 to TRBJ2-5, with D unclear. The CDR3 runs to 13 residues. Trimming cost V 4 bases and J 2 bases, with 8 bases left between them. The germline gives CDR1 ENHRY, CDR2 SYGVKD. CDR3 sequence reads: CAISGLQQETQYF. CDR3 DNA sequence: TGTGCCATCAGTGGTCTACAGCAAGAGACCCAGTACTTC.

This chain joins TRBV5-6 and TRBJ1-5; the D is unclear. V lost 1 base, J lost 3 bases, and 14 bases lay in between. The germline V gene encodes CDR1 SGHDT and CDR2 YYEEEE. The CDR3 sequence is 16 residues long. CDR3 DNA sequence: TGTGCCAGCAGCTTGTGGGTTGCAGCGTACAATCAGCCCCAGCATTTT. It specifies CASSLWVAAYNQPQHF.

The chain uses TRBV7-9 and TRBJ2-5; 9 bases fit TRBD2. The CDR3 consists of 14 residues. Germline lookup yields CDR1 SEHNR and CDR2 FQNEAQ (reference sequence). V was pared by 3 bases and J by 5 bases, with 4 bases of the junction left unmatched. CDR3 in DNA: TGTGCCAGCAGCTTCAGCGGGAGGCTGGAGACCCAGTACTTC. It codes for CASSFSGRLETQYF.

CDR3 DNA sequence: TGTGCCAGCAGCCTGGCCTACTCTGGAAACACCATATATTTT. Translated, it gives CASSLAYSGNTIYF. The chain uses TRBV14 and TRBJ1-3; D is unresolved. Germline loops: CDR1 SGHDN, CDR2 FVKESK. The CDR3 extends over 14 amino acids. Trimming shortened V by 4 bases and J by 0 bases, and 7 bases separated the two germline ends. Using reference TRBV14 and TRBJ1-3 for the parts outside the CDR3, the full variable domain is EAGVTQFPSHSVIEKGQTVTLRCDPISGHDNLYWYRRVMGKEIKFLLHFVKESKQDESGMPNNRFLAERTGGTYSTLKVQPAELEDSGVYFCASSLAYSGNTIYFGEGSWLTVV.

This clone was seen once. The CDR3 here is CASSLGHGTGGFETQYF. The CDR3 coding sequence is TGTGCCAGCAGCTTAGGCCACGGGACAGGGGGCTTCGAGACCCAGTACTTC. The chain carries TRBV11-3 and TRBJ2-5; 12 positions agree with TRBD1. The V segment lost 1 base and the J segment 5 bases; nucleotides outside the gene matches: 8. Germline V gives CDR1 SGHNT, CDR2 YENEEA. The CDR3 totals 17 residues.

The chain links TRBV2 to TRBJ1-3, with D unclear. The length of the CDR3 is 16 residues. Trimming removed 2 bases at V and 3 bases at J, with 14 bases between. Germline V CDR1 and CDR2: SNHLY, FYNNEI. CDR3 sequence: CASSENSGGFGNTIYF. The CDR3 bases are TGTGCCAGCAGTGAAAACTCAGGCGGCTTTGGAAACACCATATATTTT.

The chain carries TRBV7-9 and TRBJ1-3; D ambiguous. Germline V CDR1 and CDR2: SEHNR, FQNEAQ (reference sequence). V lost 0 bases, J lost 4 bases, and 4 bases lay in between. The CDR3 consists of 13 residues. The chain's CDR3 is CASSLALGNTIYF. In nucleotides, the CDR3 is TGTGCCAGCAGCTTAGCGCTCGGAAACACCATATATTTT.

The chain is built from TRBV6-5 and TRBJ1-1; D might be TRBD1 (5 bases). Trimming pared 5 bases from V and 0 bases from J, leaving 13 bases between. Germline V gene lookup returns CDR1 MNHEY and CDR2 SVGAGI. There are 15 residues in the CDR3. CDR3 sequence (DNA): TGTGCCAGCAGTCTGGGGGGTCTAATGAACACTGAAGCTTTCTTT. Translated, it gives CASSLGGLMNTEAFF.

The chain uses TRBV7-9 and TRBJ1-2, with 7 bases lining up with TRBD1. V trimming: 0 bases; J trimming: 3 bases; junction bases outside the gene matches: 13. Germline CDR1 and CDR2: SEHNR and FQNEAQ (reference sequence). The CDR3 runs to 18 residues. The CDR3 sequence is CASSLARTGDFGDYGYTF. The CDR3 region has the DNA TGTGCCAGCAGCTTAGCTAGGACAGGAGATTTTGGCGACTATGGCTACACCTTC.

On this clone itself: The same CDR3 also results from other DNA sequences found in this sample. The chain has TRBV7-9 and TRBJ1-5, with a possible D match to TRBD1 (6 bases). The CDR3 consists of 13 residues. The V end lost 1 base, the J end lost 7 bases, and 8 bases lay between the germline ends. Germline values: CDR1 SEHNR, CDR2 FQNEAQ (reference sequence). CDR3 nucleotides: TGTGCCAGCAGCTTAGAGGGGGTGCAGCCCCAGCATTTT. Its translation: CASSLEGVQPQHF.

The gene calls are TRBV19 and TRBJ1-3, with a tentative D call TRBD1 (6 bases). V was clipped by 5 bases and J by 4 bases, with 12 bases between them. The CDR3 has 14 amino acids. Germline CDR1 is LNHDA and CDR2 is SQIVND (reference sequence). The DNA of the CDR3 is TGTGCCAGTAGTCGGTCAGGGGTCGGAAACACCATATATTTT. It codes for CASSRSGVGNTIYF.

The chain couples TRBV28 to TRBJ2-3, with 7 bases that match TRBD1. This CDR3 comprises 17 residues. Germline V CDR1 and CDR2: MDHEN, SYDVKM. V lost 8 bases to trimming and J lost 1 base; unmatched junction nucleotides: 15. The CDR3 DNA follows: TGTGCCAGCCGACTAAGTACAGGGGTGTGGGGCACAGATACGCAGTATTTT. Residues: CASRLSTGVWGTDTQYF. Full variable domain (rest looked up from reference TRBV28 and TRBJ2-3): DVKVTQSSRYLVKRTGEKVFLECVQDMDHENMFWYRQDPGLGLRLIYFSYDVKMKEKGDIPEGYSVSREKKERFSLILESASTNQTSMYLCASRLSTGVWGTDTQYFGPGTRLTVL.

The CDR3 sequence is CASIRGRGSNQPQHF. The CDR3 coding sequence is TGCGCCAGCATCCGGGGGAGGGGTAGCAATCAGCCCCAGCATTTT. The chain combines TRBV10-1 with TRBJ1-5, with D tentatively TRBD1 (5 bases). CDR3 length: 15 residues. Germline loops: CDR1 WNHNN, CDR2 SYGVQD (reference sequence). V lost 7 bases to trimming and J lost 0 bases, with 13 bases between them.

As regards this clone: The same CDR3 arises from other DNA sequences in this sample as well. The V and J genes are TRBV5-4 and TRBJ2-1, with 7 bases matching TRBD1. V shed 0 bases and J 2 bases; nucleotides not matched to a gene: 2. The CDR3 is 15 residues long. The germline gives CDR1 SGHNT, CDR2 YYREEE (reference sequence). CDR3 bases: TGTGCCAGCAGCTTGGGGCAGGGGGCCTACAATGAGCAGTTCTTC. Translated, it gives CASSLGQGAYNEQFF.

This clone was counted a single time. The chain combines TRBV7-9 with TRBJ1-2; D unclear. Germline-derived CDR1 and CDR2 are SEHNR and FQNEAQ (reference sequence). The CDR3 is made up of 12 amino acids. The ends were cut back, 11 bases at V and 2 bases at J, with 12 bases in the middle. The CDR3 region is CAAGMGNYGYTF. The CDR3 DNA reads as TGTGCCGCCGGAATGGGGAACTATGGCTACACCTTC.